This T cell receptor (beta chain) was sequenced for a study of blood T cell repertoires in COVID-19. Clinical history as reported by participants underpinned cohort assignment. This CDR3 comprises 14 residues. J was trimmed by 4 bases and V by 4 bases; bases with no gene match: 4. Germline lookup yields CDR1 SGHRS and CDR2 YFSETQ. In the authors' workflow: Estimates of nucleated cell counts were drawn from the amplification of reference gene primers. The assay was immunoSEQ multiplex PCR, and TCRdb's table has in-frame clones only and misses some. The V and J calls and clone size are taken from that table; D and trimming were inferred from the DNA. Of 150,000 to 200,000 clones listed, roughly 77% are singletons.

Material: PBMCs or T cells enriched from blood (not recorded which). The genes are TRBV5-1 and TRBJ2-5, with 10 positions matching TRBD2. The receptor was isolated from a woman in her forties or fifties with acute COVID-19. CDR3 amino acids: CASSGAGGSETQYF. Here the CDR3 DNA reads TGCGCCAGCAGCGGAGCGGGGGGGTCAGAGACCCAGTACTTC.